This T cell receptor (beta chain) was identified during a study of OX40 agonist ivuxolimab in advanced cancers. Study-level information: Patients enrolled in dose escalation were diagnosed with hepatocellular carcinoma, melanoma, renal cell or head and neck cancer. Mean age about 60 years, range roughly 20 to 85; approximately 80% male. Overall study results and limits: No antigen was identified for the clonally expanded peripheral T cells.

Deletions cut 8 bases from V and 5 bases from J, with 12 bases between. The CDR3 runs to 13 residues. The V gene's germline CDR1 is MNHEY and CDR2 SVGAGI. Profiling relied on immunoSEQ multiplex PCR, and the TCRdb table lists in-frame clones only, not all of them. The data hold about 80,000 clones, with 84% observed a single time. As to this clone: Its specificity is unknown.

The receptor was derived from an adult with an advanced solid tumor such as melanoma, head and neck, liver or kidney cancer. The source was CD4+ or CD8+ T cells sorted from blood, collected in a trial of the OX40 agonist ivuxolimab. J is TRBJ1-4 and V is TRBV6-5, with a tentative D call TRBD1 (5 bases). CDR3 in amino acids: CASQPGVNEKLFF. CDR3 nucleotide sequence: TGTGCCAGCCAACCGGGGGTCAATGAAAAACTGTTTTTT.